The 19 T cell receptor beta chains in this list originate from one sample, sequenced in a study of blood T cell repertoires in COVID-19. Sequencing was performed with immunoSEQ multiplex PCR; in TCRdb, only in-frame clones are kept and a portion is missing. The top ten clones hold 2.5% to 3.5% of a sample with about 180,000 clones, about 85% of them seen once. The specimen was peripheral blood. The receptors originated from a woman aged 25 to 39 with active or convalescent COVID-19.

The gene calls are TRBV18 and TRBJ2-3; D may be TRBD2 (6 bases). The CDR3 extends over 13 amino acids. V was clipped by 4 bases and J by 3 bases, with 8 bases between them. The germline gives CDR1 KGHSH, CDR2 LQKENI. CDR3 nucleotide sequence: TGTGCCAGCTCACGGGAGGAGACAGATACGCAGTATTTT. This gives the protein CASSREETDTQYF.

This clone appeared once. The rearrangement links TRBV27 to TRBJ2-7; 12 nucleotides align to TRBD2. The length of the CDR3 is 15 residues. The V segment lost 4 bases and the J segment 3 bases; nucleotides outside the gene matches: 4. Looked up from germline, CDR1 is MNHEY and CDR2 is SMNVEV (reference sequence). CDR3 in DNA: TGTGCCAGCAGTTCACTAGCGGGAGGTGACTACGAGCAGTACTTC. Its translation: CASSSLAGGDYEQYF.

A few counts support this clone. CDR3 bases: TGCGCCAGCAGCTTGGCAGCAACTAATGAAAAACTGTTTTTT. It codes for CASSLAATNEKLFF. The rearrangement uses TRBV5-1 and TRBJ1-4, with no clear D. Deletions cut 0 bases from V and 0 bases from J, with 3 bases between. Germline V gene data show CDR1 as SGHRS and CDR2 as YFSETQ. This CDR3 spans 14 amino acids.

This chain joins TRBV27 and TRBJ1-5, with TRBD1 matching 8 bases. The CDR3 loop spans 18 amino acids. V was clipped by 0 bases and J by 0 bases; unmatched bases: 7. Germline assignment: CDR1 MNHEY and CDR2 SMNVEV (reference sequence). The CDR3 nucleotides are TGTGCCAGCAGTTTATCGGGACAGGACTCTTATAGCAATCAGCCCCAGCATTTT. This sequence encodes CASSLSGQDSYSNQPQHF.

The chain joins TRBV6-5 to TRBJ1-6; 9 positions match TRBD1. This CDR3 contains 16 residues. Germline assignment: CDR1 MNHEY and CDR2 SVGAGI. The trim removed 0 bases at V and 9 bases at J, leaving 6 bases unmatched. CDR3 nucleotide sequence: TGTGCCAGCAGTTACTCGCAACAGGGGGCAGGTTCACCCCTCCACTTT. Amino acids: CASSYSQQGAGSPLHF.

This CDR3 reads CASSKPGQGYEQYF. The CDR3 region has the DNA TGTGCCAGCAGTAAGCCTGGACAGGGCTACGAGCAGTACTTC. This chain connects TRBV6-6 to TRBJ2-7, with TRBD1 matching over 8 bases. Looked up from germline, CDR1 is MNHNY and CDR2 is SVGAGI (reference sequence). Trimming cost V 5 bases and J 3 bases; bases outside gene matches: 6. The CDR3 sequence is 14 residues long.

The chain combines TRBV24-1 with TRBJ1-1; D not certain. This CDR3 is built from 13 residues. Trimming shortened V by 5 bases and J by 5 bases, and 11 bases separated the two germline ends. The germline CDR1 and CDR2 sequences are KGHDR and SFDVKD. Written as DNA, the CDR3 is TGTGCCACCAGTGTAGCATCGGAGACTGAAGCTTTCTTT. Protein product: CATSVASETEAFF.

This chain uses TRBV9 with TRBJ2-1, with 9 bases that match TRBD2. The CDR3 is 17 amino acids. CDR1 SGDLS and CDR2 YYNGEE come from the germline V gene. The V segment lost 2 bases and the J segment 8 bases; nucleotides outside the gene matches: 14. CDR3: CASSVAGGQTLTDEQFF. As DNA, the CDR3 is TGTGCCAGCAGCGTCGCGGGAGGGCAAACTCTAACGGATGAGCAGTTCTTC.

This rearrangement joins TRBV11-2 to TRBJ1-4; D not certain. V lost 1 base and J 0 bases, leaving 6 bases between the germline ends. This CDR3 comprises 15 residues. CDR1 is SGHAT and CDR2 is FQNNGV in the germline V gene. Here the CDR3 reads CASSLVQATNEKLFF. CDR3 in DNA: TGTGCCAGCAGCTTAGTTCAGGCAACTAATGAAAAACTGTTTTTT.

As DNA, the CDR3 is TGTGCCAGCAGCGTAGAAGGGGAGGCTAATGAAAAACTGTTTTTT. It encodes CASSVEGEANEKLFF. The chain employs TRBV9 and TRBJ1-4; TRBD1 might be the D (5 bases). CDR3 length equals 15 residues. Germline CDR1 and CDR2: SGDLS and YYNGEE. V lost 0 bases and J lost 3, with 9 bases in between.

The chain combines TRBV9 with TRBJ2-7; TRBD2 agrees at 13 bases. CDR1 SGDLS and CDR2 YYNGEE come from the germline V gene. V gave up 2 bases and J gave up 4 bases; unmatched junction bases: 6. The CDR3 is made up of 16 amino acids. The CDR3 protein is CASSVDVTSGGYEQYF. The CDR3, as DNA: TGTGCCAGCAGCGTTGATGTGACTAGCGGGGGGTACGAGCAGTACTTC.

J is TRBJ1-1 and V is TRBV6-1, with D possibly matching TRBD1 (5 bases). The CDR3 has 15 amino acids. CDR1 and CDR2 from the germline V gene are MNHNS and SASEGT. The V and J ends lost 2 bases and 6 bases respectively, with 16 bases between them. This CDR3 is CASSEIGGGASEAFF. The CDR3 region has the DNA TGTGCCAGCAGTGAAATAGGAGGAGGGGCGTCTGAAGCTTTCTTT.

The genes are TRBV6-5 and TRBJ1-1, with D possibly TRBD1 on 6 matching bases. Between the trimmed V and J ends, which lost 6 bases and 7 bases, there was a span of 12 bases. The germline V gene has CDR1 MNHEY and CDR2 SVGAGI. This CDR3 region has 12 residues. CDR3 loop: CASRFGQLEAFF. The CDR3 DNA follows: TGTGCCAGCAGGTTCGGACAGCTTGAAGCTTTCTTT.

V and J are TRBV28 and TRBJ2-7, with 8 bases fitting TRBD2. The CDR3 runs to 14 residues. V was clipped by 3 bases and J by 4 bases; unmatched bases: 5. The germline V gene encodes CDR1 MDHEN and CDR2 SYDVKM. CDR3 sequence reads: CASSFETSEYEQYF. The CDR3 nucleotides are TGTGCCAGCAGTTTTGAGACTAGCGAATACGAGCAGTACTTC.

The chain links TRBV15 to TRBJ1-2; 7 nucleotides line up with TRBD1. Germline CDR1 reads LNHNV; CDR2 reads YYDKDF (reference sequence). This CDR3 contains 14 residues. The V gene end was trimmed by 4 bases and the J gene end by 8 bases; junction bases not matched to a gene: 10. Here the CDR3 reads CATSNLQGMGGYTF. CDR3 DNA sequence: TGTGCCACCAGCAACTTACAGGGGATGGGAGGCTACACCTTC.

V usage is TRBV7-9 and J usage is TRBJ1-1, with D perhaps TRBD1 (5 bases). The CDR3 has 15 residues. V lost 5 bases and J lost 2, with 15 bases in between. Germline V gene data show CDR1 as SEHNR and CDR2 as FQNEAQ (reference sequence). CDR3 in DNA: TGTGCCAGCAGCAATCGACAGCTATCTAACACTGAAGCTTTCTTT. Translating gives CASSNRQLSNTEAFF.

The rearrangement uses TRBV19 and TRBJ1-4, with TRBD1 matching 7 bases. Germline V CDR1 and CDR2: LNHDA, SQIVND (reference sequence). V shed 5 bases, J shed 8 bases, and the junction held 8 bases outside the gene matches. The CDR3 covers 14 residues. In nucleotides, the CDR3 is TGTGCCAGTAGTTTGACAGGGCGGGTGGAAAAACTGTTTTTT. Protein: CASSLTGRVEKLFF.

This rearrangement joins TRBV5-1 to TRBJ2-1, with D maybe TRBD1 (5 bases). CDR1 and CDR2 (germline): SGHRS, YFSETQ. V gave up 6 bases and J gave up 3 bases, with 13 bases separating them. The CDR3 loop spans 14 amino acids. For the CDR3, the DNA is TGCGCCAGCACCAACGACAGTCTCTACAATGAGCAGTTCTTC. It encodes CASTNDSLYNEQFF.

This chain links TRBV5-5 with TRBJ1-3, with D maybe TRBD1 (5 bases). V was cut by 0 bases and J by 4 bases, with 8 bases left in between. Germline CDR1 and CDR2: SGHKS and YYEKEE (reference sequence). The CDR3 consists of 14 residues. CDR3: CASSLARTGNTIYF. The DNA for the CDR3 is TGTGCCAGCAGCTTGGCGCGGACAGGAAACACCATATATTTT.